This is a list of T cell receptor beta chains from one sample in a study of breast tumors, draining lymph nodes, adjacent tissues. A single record per CDR3 protein comes from TCRdb applying MiXCR to the multiplex PCR reads. The sample lists about 230,000 distinct CDR3 sequences, less than 40% occurring once. The sequencing sample was made of axillary lymph node tissue. These receptors came from a female donor with breast cancer. Some clones in this sample may be carry-over from other donors' samples. Both conserved end residues are part of each CDR3. D genes are given only for firm matches. Only some rows state a clone size, as once, few, many or a class for expanded clones.

V	size	J	D	DNA	CDR3
TRBV7-9	.	TRBJ2-6	TRBD1	TGTGCCAGCAGCCTGACAGGGGGGAACACTGGGGCCAACGTCCTGACTTTC	CASSLTGGNTGANVLTF
TRBV14	.	TRBJ1-1	TRBD1	TGTGCCAGCAGCATCCGGACAGGGGGGATAGGACTTGAAGCTTTCTTT	CASSIRTGGIGLEAFF
TRBV5-8	many	TRBJ1-2	TRBD1	TGTGCCAGCAGCTTGGGGGACAGGCCCAACTATGGCTACACCTTC	CASSLGDRPNYGYTF
TRBV20-1	.	TRBJ1-6	.	TGCAGTGCCTCACAGGGCGATAGTTCACCCCTCCACTTT	CSASQGDSSPLHF
TRBV20-1	many	TRBJ2-3	.	TGCAGTGCTAGCTTCCAGAGATATAGCACAGATACGCAGTATTTT	CSASFQRYSTDTQYF
TRBV9	many	TRBJ2-1	TRBD2	TGTGCCAGCAGCGCAGCCGGGGCTAGCGGTGTCTATGAGCAGTTCTTC	CASSAAGASGVYEQFF
TRBV13	many	TRBJ2-7	TRBD2	TGTGCCAGCAGCTCGACGGGGGGCTCCTACGAGCAGTACTTC	CASSSTGGSYEQYF
TRBV7-2	many	TRBJ2-3	.	TGTGCCAGCAGCTTATACGAGGACGATACGCAGTATTTT	CASSLYEDDTQYF
TRBV5-5	once	TRBJ1-5	.	TGTGCCAGCAGCTCCCTGACTGCCGGGGATCACCAGCCCCAGCATTTT	CASSSLTAGDHQPQHF
TRBV20-1	.	TRBJ2-3	.	TGCAGTGCTTCTCCGAGTAGGACAGATACGCAGTATTTT	CSASPSRTDTQYF
TRBV19	many	TRBJ2-7	.	TGTGCCAGTAGTATAGGCCTCAGCGGCGAGCAGTACTTC	CASSIGLSGEQYF
TRBV29-1	.	TRBJ2-3	TRBD2	TGCAGCGTTTACGGGAGGGCCGGAGATACGCAGTATTTT	CSVYGRAGDTQYF
TRBV6-5	many	TRBJ2-3	.	TGTGCCAGCAGTTACTCGGGCGGGGATACGCAGTATTTT	CASSYSGGDTQYF
TRBV6-1	.	TRBJ2-1	TRBD1	TGTGCCAGCATAATGACAGGGGGCTTCTACAATGAGCAGTTCTTC	CASIMTGGFYNEQFF
TRBV6-1	many	TRBJ2-5	TRBD2	TGTGCCAGCAGTTTTCTTGGGACTAGCCTTCAAGAGACCCAGTACTTC	CASSFLGTSLQETQYF
TRBV6-1	few	TRBJ1-2	.	TGTGCCAGCAGTCAAGCAACAGGTCCATATGGCTACACCTTC	CASSQATGPYGYTF
TRBV19	.	TRBJ2-1	.	TGTGCCAGTAGTCGGGGGGCGAACACCGGGTCCCACAATGAGCAGTTCTTC	CASSRGANTGSHNEQFF
TRBV7-2	.	TRBJ2-1	TRBD2	TGTGCCAGCACCTCGATGGGGGGACTAGGCGGGCCTGAGCAGTTCTTC	CASTSMGGLGGPEQFF
TRBV5-1	.	TRBJ2-5	.	TGCGCCAGCAGCTTGGCCTGGACGCAGGAAGAGACCCAGTACTTC	CASSLAWTQEETQYF
TRBV6-2/TRBV6-3	few	TRBJ2-7	.	TGTGCCAGCAGTCACGGGACCGAGCAGTACTTC	CASSHGTEQYF
TRBV25-1	.	TRBJ2-7	.	TGTGCCAGCAGTCGCGCGAGCCCCTGCGAGCAGTACTTC	CASSRASPCEQYF
TRBV9	many	TRBJ1-2	.	TGTGCCAGCAGCGTAGCTGCGGCCCAAGCCTATGGCTACACCTTC	CASSVAAAQAYGYTF
TRBV5-1	.	TRBJ1-2	.	TGCGCCAGCAGCTTGGATTTTGGGGTCTCCGGCTACACCTTC	CASSLDFGVSGYTF
TRBV20-1	.	TRBJ2-3	.	TGCAGTGCACCGGTTTTTGTCCTGGGCCTCCAGGCTGTGAGCACAGATACGCAGTATTTT	CSAPVFVLGLQAVSTDTQYF